The present T cell receptor beta chain was sequenced within a study of blood T cell repertoires in COVID-19. The wider study: Sites in the United States, Italy and Spain provided acute and convalescent COVID-19 samples. Sources were T cells, B-cell-depleted T cells, or PBMCs; the material itself was cDNA or gDNA.

V lost 0 bases and J lost 6; bases outside the gene matches: 3. This CDR3 is built from 14 residues. Germline values: CDR1 SGHNT, CDR2 YYREEE (reference sequence). This clone has a handful of counts. Profiled with immunoSEQ multiplex PCR; TCRdb holds only in-frame clones, not every one. The sample lists around 200,000 clones; around 83% were seen once. Material for sequencing was peripheral blood. The genes are TRBV5-4 and TRBJ2-7; 10 nucleotides align to TRBD1. The source is a man aged 50-60 years with active or convalescent COVID-19. CDR3 amino acids: CASSLARTGGEQYF. CDR3 DNA sequence: TGTGCCAGCAGCTTGGCGCGGACAGGGGGCGAGCAGTACTTC. Supplemented by reference TRBV5-4 and TRBJ2-7, the full variable domain reads ETGVTQSPTHLIKTRGQQVTLRCSSQSGHNTVSWYQQALGQGPQFIFQYYREEENGRGNFPPRFSGLQFPNYSSELNVNALELDDSALYLCASSLARTGGEQYFGPGTRLTVT.